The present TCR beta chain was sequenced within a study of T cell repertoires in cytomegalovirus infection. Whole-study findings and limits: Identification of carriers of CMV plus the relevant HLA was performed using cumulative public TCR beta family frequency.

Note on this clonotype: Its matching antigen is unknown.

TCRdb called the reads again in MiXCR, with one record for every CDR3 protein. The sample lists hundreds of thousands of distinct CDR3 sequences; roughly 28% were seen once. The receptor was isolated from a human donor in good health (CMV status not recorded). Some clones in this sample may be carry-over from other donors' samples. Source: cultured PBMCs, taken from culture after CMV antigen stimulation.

The CDR3 DNA is TGTGCCAGCCTCCGGTCAACTAATGAAAAACTGTTTTTT. Translating gives CASLRSTNEKLFF. J is TRBJ1-4 and V is TRBV6-1; D unresolved. Germline values: CDR1 MNHNS, CDR2 SASEGT. V was pared by 8 bases and J by 0 bases, with 7 bases between. The length of the CDR3 is 13 residues.